This T cell receptor (beta chain) was identified during a study of CD8 T cells in ankylosing spondylitis. General study findings and limits: Characteristic of ankylosing spondylitis blood, it appeared, was a TCR beta motif comprising about eight highly homologous variants.

This clonotype was detected ten times or more. What it binds is not known. A quantitative 5'-RACE method, one with molecular barcodes, was used to make TCR beta libraries. TCRdb re-called the 5' RACE reads with MiXCR, one entry per CDR3 protein. The top ten hold less than 15% of the sample, which has 130,000 or so distinct CDR3 sequences, roughly 7.3% seen once. This CDR3 spans 16 amino acids. Germline CDR1 SQVTM, CDR2 ANQGSEA. The trim removed 1 base at V and 4 bases at J, leaving 7 bases unmatched. This clonotype was obtained from a male donor with ankylosing spondylitis or in good health (not recorded which). The rearrangement uses TRBV29-1 and TRBJ2-1, with 10 nucleotides matching TRBD1. Material: blood, either unsorted or a sorted T cell fraction (not recorded which). The DNA for the CDR3 is TGCAGCGTTGAAGGTGGACAGGGGGGTAGGTACAATGAGCAGTTCTTC. Translated, it gives CSVEGGQGGRYNEQFF.